These 19 T cell receptor beta chains were all obtained from the same sample, sequenced in a study of blood T cell repertoires in COVID-19. Libraries were prepared by immunoSEQ multiplex PCR; TCRdb keeps only in-frame clonotypes and omits some of them. The data contain around 210,000 clones, roughly 80% of them seen just once; the ten biggest clones take up 5.5% to 7%. Input material: peripheral blood. These receptors all come from a woman in her 70s with acute or convalescent COVID-19.

This chain joins TRBV5-4 and TRBJ1-4; TRBD1 might be the D (6 bases). V was shortened by 2 bases and J by 12 bases, with 17 bases between the two germline ends. The CDR3 length is 14 residues. CDR1 and CDR2 (germline): SGHNT, YYREEE (reference sequence). CDR3 amino acids: CASSFLTEPGELFF. The CDR3, as DNA: TGTGCCAGCAGCTTTTTGACGGAGCCAGGGGAACTGTTTTTT.

V is TRBV4-1 and J is TRBJ2-2; TRBD1 is a possible D gene (6 bases). This CDR3 contains 13 residues. Germline V gene lookup returns CDR1 MGHRA and CDR2 YSYEKL. In DNA, the CDR3 is TGCGCGACCCGGGACACGAACACCGGGGAGCTGTTTTTT. Its translation is CATRDTNTGELFF.

V is TRBV19 and J is TRBJ2-7, with TRBD1 as a possible D gene (5 bases). Germline CDR1 reads LNHDA; CDR2 reads SQIVND (reference sequence). CDR3 size: 15 residues. V was cut by 5 bases and J by 5 bases, with 19 bases left in between. The CDR3 protein is CASSVLSAGRNEQYF. In nucleotides, the CDR3 is TGTGCCAGTAGTGTATTGAGTGCAGGGCGGAACGAGCAGTACTTC.

V and J are TRBV23-1 and TRBJ2-7; 7 positions match TRBD1. TRBV23-1 is filed as an ORF, its function uncertain. The V segment lost 0 bases and the J segment 4 bases; nucleotides outside the gene matches: 6. This CDR3 is built from 15 residues. The DNA for the CDR3 is TGCGCCAGCAGTCAATCGGGACAGCATTCGTACGAGCAGTACTTC. It is translated as CASSQSGQHSYEQYF.

This chain connects TRBV18 to TRBJ2-2, with 11 positions matching TRBD2. After removal of 2 bases from V and 0 bases from J, the junction contained 2 bases not matched to a gene. This CDR3 spans 17 amino acids. Germline V lookup: CDR1 KGHSH, CDR2 LQKENI. DNA for the CDR3: TGTGCCAGCTCACCATCGACTAGCGGGACGAACACCGGGGAGCTGTTTTTT. This gives the protein CASSPSTSGTNTGELFF.

This clone was seen many times. The V and J genes are TRBV6-5 and TRBJ2-3; TRBD1 agrees at 8 bases. This CDR3 contains 14 residues. CDR1 is MNHEY, CDR2 SVGAGI, per germline. J was trimmed by 11 bases and V by 6 bases; bases with no gene match: 13. CDR3 nucleotide sequence: TGTGCCAGCAGGGGATTGACAGGGGAGGTTAGGCAGTATTTT. This sequence encodes CASRGLTGEVRQYF.

The V gene is TRBV29-1, the J gene TRBJ2-7, with 11 bases that match TRBD1. Germline lookup yields CDR1 SQVTM and CDR2 ANQGSEA. The J segment lost 4 bases and the V segment lost 4 bases, leaving 9 bases of the junction unmatched. The CDR3 contains 15 residues. CDR3 loop: CSVVMPRDRGYEQYF. The CDR3 DNA reads as TGCAGCGTTGTGATGCCCCGGGACAGGGGGTACGAGCAGTACTTC.

V usage is TRBV7-3 and J usage is TRBJ2-1, with D tentatively TRBD2 (6 bases). This CDR3 is built from 15 residues. Germline CDR1 is SGHTA and CDR2 is FQGTGA. V dropped 2 bases and J dropped 0 bases, with 8 bases sitting between them. The CDR3 loop is CASSLAAGSYNEQFF. As DNA, the CDR3 is TGTGCCAGCAGCTTAGCAGCGGGCTCCTACAATGAGCAGTTCTTC.

The chain employs TRBV6-6 and TRBJ1-4; D uncertain. Trimming cost V 6 bases and J 8 bases, with 10 bases left between them. Germline values: CDR1 MNHNY, CDR2 SVGAGI (reference sequence). The CDR3 is 12 residues long. CDR3 coding DNA: TGTGCCAGCAGAGGACCGGGGGAAAAACTGTTTTTT. It yields the protein CASRGPGEKLFF.

The chain uses TRBV28 and TRBJ1-5; TRBD1 matches at 9 bases. There are 12 residues in the CDR3. CDR1 MDHEN and CDR2 SYDVKM come from the germline V gene. Losses at the gene ends were 8 bases for V and 7 bases for J; bases not matched to a gene: 3. The CDR3 DNA is TGTGCCAGCTCGACAGGGGGACAGCCCCAGCATTTT. Translation gives CASSTGGQPQHF.

The chain joins TRBV21-1 to TRBJ1-1; TRBD1 is the table's D call and was not checked against the DNA. TRBV21-1 is tagged as a pseudogene. This CDR3 comprises 15 residues. The CDR3 nucleotides read TGTGCCAGCAGCAAAGGACGCAGGGGGGTAACTGAAGCTTTCTTT. It encodes CASSKGRRGVTEAFF.

At least ten counts were recorded for this clone. The chain carries TRBV6-5 and TRBJ1-1; D possibly corresponds to TRBD1 (6 bases). The V gene lost 4 bases and the J gene lost 8 bases, with 17 bases spanning the gap. In germline, CDR1 is MNHEY, CDR2 SVGAGI. This CDR3 region has 14 residues. CDR3 in DNA: TGTGCCAGCAGTTCACAGGGTATAAAGCCCGAAGCTTTCTTT. This sequence encodes CASSSQGIKPEAFF.

The rearrangement uses TRBV11-2 and TRBJ2-7; D may be TRBD2 (6 bases). Trimming removed 4 bases from V and 9 bases from J, with 13 bases in between. Germline V lookup: CDR1 SGHAT, CDR2 FQNNGV. This CDR3 is built from 12 residues. CDR3 DNA sequence: TGTGCCAGCAGCTCCGGAGGGCTAGGGCAGTACTTC. This codes for CASSSGGLGQYF.

The V call is TRBV3-1 (or the pseudogene TRBV3-2), the J call TRBJ2-1, with 10 positions matching TRBD2. V lost 1 base, J lost 8 bases, and 17 bases stayed unmatched. The length of the CDR3 is 19 residues. Germline V gene data show CDR1 as LGHDT and CDR2 as YNNKEL (reference sequence). The CDR3: CASSQAGSGTSVRKDEQFF. As DNA, the CDR3 is TGTGCCAGCAGCCAAGCGGGTTCCGGGACTAGCGTTAGGAAGGATGAGCAGTTCTTC.

The V and J genes are TRBV7-3 and TRBJ2-4; 7 bases fit TRBD2. The trim removed 6 bases at V and 5 bases at J, leaving 10 bases unmatched. CDR1 SGHTA and CDR2 FQGTGA come from the germline V gene. The CDR3 runs to 15 residues. The CDR3: CASRDGRAGENIQYF. DNA for the CDR3: TGTGCCAGCAGAGACGGTCGGGCGGGAGAAAACATTCAGTACTTC.

The chain uses TRBV3-1 (or the pseudogene TRBV3-2) and TRBJ2-1, with 13 bases identical to TRBD2. CDR3 length: 17 amino acids. The ends lost 4 bases at V and 5 bases at J; junction bases unmatched: 8. Germline V CDR1 and CDR2: LGHDT, YNNKEL (reference sequence). The CDR3 DNA reads as TGTGCCAGCAGCCGGGGACTAGCGGGAAGGTGGGACAATGAGCAGTTCTTC. Its protein is CASSRGLAGRWDNEQFF.

This clone occurred a few times. The gene calls are TRBV10-1 and TRBJ2-2; the match to TRBD2 covers 10 bases. This CDR3 is built from 17 residues. V was clipped by 3 bases and J by 2 bases; unmatched bases: 6. Per germline, CDR1 WNHNN and CDR2 SYGVQD (reference sequence). This CDR3 reads CASSDPSGRGNTGELFF. The CDR3 DNA reads as TGCGCCAGCAGTGACCCCAGCGGGAGGGGAAACACCGGGGAGCTGTTTTTT.

The rearrangement links TRBV28 to TRBJ2-3; TRBD1 might be the D (6 bases). Per the germline V gene, CDR1 is MDHEN and CDR2 is SYDVKM. The ends were cut back, 6 bases at V and 3 bases at J, with 10 bases in the middle. The CDR3 runs to 13 residues. CDR3 bases: TGTGCCAGCAGACCAACAGGGACAGATACGCAGTATTTT. Protein product: CASRPTGTDTQYF.

This clone was observed a few times. The genes are TRBV6-5 and TRBJ1-2; 11 bases match TRBD1. Trimming cost V 6 bases and J 6 bases; bases outside gene matches: 3. CDR1 is MNHEY and CDR2 is SVGAGI in the germline V gene. This CDR3 is built from 13 residues. The CDR3 loop is CASSRTGGDGYTF. CDR3 nucleotide sequence: TGTGCCAGCAGCCGGACAGGGGGCGATGGCTACACCTTC.